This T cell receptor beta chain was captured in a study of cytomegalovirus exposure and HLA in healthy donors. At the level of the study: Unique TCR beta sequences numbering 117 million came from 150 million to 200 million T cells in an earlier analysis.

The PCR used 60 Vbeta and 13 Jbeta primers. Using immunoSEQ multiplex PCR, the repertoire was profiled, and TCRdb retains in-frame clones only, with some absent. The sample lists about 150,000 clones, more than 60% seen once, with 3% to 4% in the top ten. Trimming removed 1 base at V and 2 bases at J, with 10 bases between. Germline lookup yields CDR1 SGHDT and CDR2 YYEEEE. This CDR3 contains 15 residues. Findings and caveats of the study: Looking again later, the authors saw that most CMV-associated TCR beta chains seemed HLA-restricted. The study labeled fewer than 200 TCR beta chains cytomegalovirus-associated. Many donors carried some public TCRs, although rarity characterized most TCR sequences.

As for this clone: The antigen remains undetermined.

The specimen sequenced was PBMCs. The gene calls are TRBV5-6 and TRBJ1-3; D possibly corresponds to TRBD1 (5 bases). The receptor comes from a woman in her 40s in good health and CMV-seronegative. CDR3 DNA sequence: TGTGCCAGCAGCTTGTTCAAGGGGCCTGGAAACACCATATATTTT. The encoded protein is CASSLFKGPGNTIYF.